This T cell receptor beta chain was captured in a study of T cell clonotyping in hematopoietic cell transplantation. The CDR3 runs 14 residues. V trimming: 7 bases; J trimming: 0 bases; junction bases outside the gene matches: 3. Germline V gives CDR1 LNHNV, CDR2 YYDKDF (reference sequence). Profiling relied on immunoSEQ multiplex PCR, and the TCRdb table lists in-frame clones only, not all of them. The sample records 35,000 to 45,000 clones, around 94% being singletons. The clonotype comes from a woman in her fifties or sixties in good health. Some clones in this sample may be carry-over from other donors' samples. What was sequenced was peripheral blood mononuclear cells. The rearrangement uses TRBV15 and TRBJ1-2; TRBD1 agrees at 9 bases. CDR3 sequence (DNA): TGTGCCACCACCAGGACAGGGGCTAACTATGGCTACACCTTC. Translating it yields CATTRTGANYGYTF.